A selection of T cell receptor beta chains follows, all from one sample in a study of human T cells and chemical hapten exposure. TCRdb reprocessed the RACE reads with MiXCR, giving one entry per CDR3 protein. The sample records about 120,000 distinct CDR3 sequences, about 14% being singletons. Sequences were derived from whole blood, sampled in connection with sensitization to the hapten diphenylcyclopropenone (DPC). The receptors here all came from a woman younger than 30 with alopecia areata. Some clones in this sample may be carry-over from other donors' samples. Both conserved end residues are part of each CDR3. D genes are given only for firm matches. Clone size appears in some rows only: once, few, many, or a class for an expanded clone.

V gene,D gene,clone size,J gene,CDR3 DNA,CDR3 protein
TRBV4-3,NA,few,TRBJ2-3,TGCGCCAGCAGCCCGGGACAACTCACAGATACGCAGTATTTT,CASSPGQLTDTQYF
TRBV27,NA,few,TRBJ1-2,TGTGCCAGCCGGAGGGGGGTAACTGGCTACACCTTC,CASRRGVTGYTF
TRBV3-1,NA,many,TRBJ1-2,TGTGCCAGCAGCCAAGATGCCCCCCTAGGGGACTATGGCTACACCTTC,CASSQDAPLGDYGYTF
TRBV20-1,TRBD1,few,TRBJ1-1,TGCAGTGCTAGAGTCGGACAGGGGTGGCGGATGAACACTGAAGCTTTCTTT,CSARVGQGWRMNTEAFF
TRBV7-2,NA,few,TRBJ2-7,TGTGCCAGCAGCTTCGGACTCTCCTACGAGCAGTACTTC,CASSFGLSYEQYF
TRBV10-1,NA,few,TRBJ2-5,TGCGCCAGCAGCGAAGGAGAGACCCAGTACTTC,CASSEGETQYF
TRBV7-9,TRBD2,many,TRBJ2-1,TGTGCCAGCAGCTTAGTCAGCGGGACCTTCTACAATGAGCAGTTCTTC,CASSLVSGTFYNEQFF
TRBV4-1,TRBD2,few,TRBJ2-3,TGCGCCAGCAGCCAAGATCCTCTTGCTAGCGGGGAGGTCGCAGATACGCAGTATTTT,CASSQDPLASGEVADTQYF
TRBV29-1,TRBD1,NA,TRBJ2-5,TGCAGCGCCCGACAGGGGAGAGAGACCCAGTACTTC,CSARQGRETQYF
TRBV19,NA,NA,TRBJ1-6,TGTGCCAGTAGTTTACAGAGCTCCTATAATTCACCCCTCCACTTT,CASSLQSSYNSPLHF
TRBV6-6,TRBD2,NA,TRBJ2-7,TGTGCCAGCAGTAGCGGGGGGGCTCTTAGGGAGCAGTACTTC,CASSSGGALREQYF
TRBV2,NA,few,TRBJ2-2,TGTGCCAGCAGTGCCCAGGGGCGCGTAATCACCGGGGAGCTGTTTTTT,CASSAQGRVITGELFF
TRBV4-3,TRBD2,NA,TRBJ2-1,TGCGCCAGCAGCCAAGATGTGGGGACTAGCGGGGGGCGGTGGTTCAATGAGCAGTTCTTC,CASSQDVGTSGGRWFNEQFF
TRBV7-9,NA,few,TRBJ2-1,TGTGCCAGCAGCTTACACGGCCTAGGGGATGAGCAGTTCTTC,CASSLHGLGDEQFF
TRBV29-1,NA,NA,TRBJ1-1,TGCAGCGTTATCCCGGACGCCTCTCCCTTGTTGGCTTTCTTT,CSVIPDASPLLAFF
TRBV7-2,TRBD1,NA,TRBJ1-2,TGTGCCAGCAGTTCCGGGACAGGGCCCTATGGCTACACCTTC,CASSSGTGPYGYTF
TRBV12-5,NA,few,TRBJ1-1,TGTGCTAGTGCTTTCAACACTGAAGCTTTCTTT,CASAFNTEAFF
TRBV7-9,NA,NA,TRBJ1-1,TGTGCCAGCAGCTTAGTGGGCTGGACGGGGGTGAACACTGAAGCTTTCTTT,CASSLVGWTGVNTEAFF
TRBV28,NA,many,TRBJ1-5,TGTGCCAGCAGTTCCCCCGCAGGGATTCAGCCCCAGCATTTT,CASSSPAGIQPQHF
TRBV25-1,TRBD1,many,TRBJ1-3,TGTGCCAGCAGTGAAGGTGGGTCAACAAGGGACAGCTCTGGAAACACCATATATTTT,CASSEGGSTRDSSGNTIYF
TRBV11-2,NA,few,TRBJ2-3,TGTGCCAGCAGCTTGAAGAACTCCATTGGGACAGATACGCAGTATTTT,CASSLKNSIGTDTQYF
TRBV7-2,NA,many,TRBJ2-7,TGTGCCAGCAGCTTAGTCTACGAGCAGTACTTC,CASSLVYEQYF
TRBV11-3,TRBD1,NA,TRBJ2-2,TGTGCCAGCAGCCCGAGTGGGACAGCCAACACCGGGGAGCTGTTTTTT,CASSPSGTANTGELFF